The 32 T cell receptor beta chains given below trace back to one sample, sequenced in a study of cytomegalovirus exposure and HLA in healthy donors (dated by TCRdb to about 2017). Libraries came from the immunoSEQ multiplex PCR assay. The multiplex PCR relied on a mix of 60 forward primers for TCR Vbeta segments and 13 reverse primers for TCR Jbeta segments. The table was pulled from immuneACCESS by TCRdb, which kept in-frame rearrangements only. Such tables lose some clones; where checked, under half of the loss comes from unresolved V genes, and the rest has no known cause. The sample has over 120,000 clones on record, 70% to 85% of them singletons. The ten largest clones represent approximately 9.7% of the sample. The sample comprised PBMCs. The receptors were sampled from a woman aged 55-69 years in good health and CMV-seropositive.

This chain connects TRBV4-3 to TRBJ2-1; weak D call: TRBD1 (6 bases). CDR1 LGHNA and CDR2 YSLEER come from the germline V gene. Trimming pared 0 bases from V and 4 bases from J, leaving 10 bases between. The CDR3 spans 15 residues. CDR3: CASSQEGAGYNEQFF. For the CDR3, the DNA is TGCGCCAGCAGCCAAGAGGGGGCAGGTTACAATGAGCAGTTCTTC.

This chain uses TRBV27 with TRBJ2-7; 7 bases agree with TRBD1. CDR1 MNHEY and CDR2 SMNVEV come from the germline V gene (reference sequence). The J segment lost 1 base and the V segment lost 6 bases, leaving 9 bases of the junction unmatched. This CDR3 has 15 amino acids. This chain's CDR3 is CASREETGTSYEQYF. CDR3 DNA: TGTGCCAGCAGAGAAGAGACAGGGACATCCTACGAGCAGTACTTC.

The V and J genes are TRBV5-1 and TRBJ2-7; unclear D gene. The CDR3 covers 13 residues. The ends were cut back, 6 bases at V and 2 bases at J, with 12 bases in the middle. Germline-derived CDR1 and CDR2 are SGHRS and YFSETQ. CDR3 protein: CASTLVGTYEQYF. CDR3 coding DNA: TGCGCCAGCACTCTCGTGGGCACCTACGAGCAGTACTTC.

The gene calls are TRBV6-5 and TRBJ2-7; 7 positions agree with TRBD1. This CDR3 is 14 amino acids long. V shed 6 bases and J 3 bases; nucleotides not matched to a gene: 8. From germline, CDR1 is MNHEY and CDR2 SVGAGI. CDR3: CASSLRQGSYEQYF. Here the CDR3 DNA reads TGTGCCAGCAGCCTCAGACAGGGCAGCTACGAGCAGTACTTC.

The chain joins TRBV7-8 to TRBJ1-4; unclear D gene. Germline assignment: CDR1 SGHVS and CDR2 FQNEAQ. There are 14 residues in the CDR3. The V gene lost 1 base and the J gene lost 3 bases, with 6 bases spanning the gap. The CDR3 region is CASSLDQANEKLFF. CDR3 sequence (DNA): TGTGCCAGCAGCTTAGACCAGGCTAATGAAAAACTGTTTTTT.

The rearrangement uses TRBV11-2 and TRBJ2-3, with D unclear. CDR1 is SGHAT and CDR2 is FQNNGV in the germline V gene. This CDR3 has 15 residues. The germline V and J ends were trimmed by 2 bases and 0 bases, with 9 bases remaining between them. The CDR3 sequence: CASSLIARSTDTQYF. The CDR3 nucleotides read TGTGCCAGCAGCTTAATTGCCAGAAGCACAGATACGCAGTATTTT.

The chain has TRBV4-1 and TRBJ2-6; D remains unclear. The CDR3 runs 22 residues. From germline, CDR1 is MGHRA and CDR2 YSYEKL. Trimming stripped 0 bases from V and 0 bases from J, with 24 bases between. The CDR3 region is CASSQDRNTWSSRSSGANVLTF. In nucleotides, the CDR3 is TGCGCCAGCAGCCAAGATCGAAATACTTGGTCTTCTAGGAGCTCTGGGGCCAACGTCCTGACTTTC.

V usage is TRBV27 and J usage is TRBJ2-3, with D tentatively TRBD2 (6 bases). V was trimmed by 3 bases and J by 3 bases, leaving 10 bases between them. The CDR3 is made up of 14 amino acids. CDR1 is MNHEY and CDR2 is SMNVEV in the germline V gene (reference sequence). The CDR3 DNA reads TGTGCCAGCAGTTTCGGCGGGACTACAGATACGCAGTATTTT. Protein: CASSFGGTTDTQYF.

The chain joins TRBV7-9 to TRBJ2-2, with 7 bases fitting TRBD2. Germline lookup yields CDR1 SEHNR and CDR2 FQNEAQ (reference sequence). The CDR3 is made up of 16 amino acids. V lost 5 bases to trimming and J lost 1 base; unmatched junction nucleotides: 7. The CDR3 sequence: CASSRLAEENTGELFF. The CDR3, as DNA: TGTGCCAGCAGCCGCCTAGCGGAAGAGAACACCGGGGAGCTGTTTTTT.

The chain uses TRBV5-4 and TRBJ2-7; D is possibly TRBD2 (6 bases). The V and J ends lost 1 base and 5 bases respectively, with 10 bases between them. The CDR3 is made up of 13 amino acids. Germline CDR1 reads SGHNT; CDR2 reads YYREEE (reference sequence). The CDR3 coding sequence is TGTGCCAGCAGCTTGCCGGGAGCCGACGAGCAGTACTTC. Its protein product is CASSLPGADEQYF.

The chain has TRBV11-3 and TRBJ1-1; D gene ambiguous. The V end was cut by 5 bases, the J end by 5 bases, with 15 bases between. CDR3 length: 14 residues. Germline-derived CDR1 and CDR2 are SGHNT and YENEEA. CDR3 sequence reads: CASSPREIFTEAFF. The CDR3 coding sequence is TGTGCCAGCAGCCCCCGGGAAATCTTTACTGAAGCTTTCTTT.

V and J are TRBV7-2 and TRBJ2-7; 7 bases are a match to TRBD2. Germline lookup yields CDR1 SGHTA and CDR2 FQGNSA. The CDR3 totals 13 residues. The V segment lost 5 bases and the J segment 10 bases; nucleotides outside the gene matches: 11. The CDR3 region has the DNA TGTGCCAGCAGCGCCTCTAGCGGCCCCGCCCAGTACTTC. Residues: CASSASSGPAQYF.

This chain joins TRBV4-2 and TRBJ2-3, with 9 positions matching TRBD2. CDR3 length equals 18 residues. V gave up 3 bases and J gave up 0 bases; unmatched junction bases: 10. Looked up from germline, CDR1 is LGHNA and CDR2 is YNFKEQ. The CDR3: CASSQYPGLASSTDTQYF. In DNA form, the CDR3 reads TGTGCCAGCAGCCAGTACCCGGGACTAGCTTCTAGCACAGATACGCAGTATTTT.

CDR3 amino acids: CASSLGPGTGPYEQYF. CDR3 coding DNA: TGTGCCAGCAGTTTAGGTCCCGGGACAGGCCCCTACGAGCAGTACTTC. The chain recombines TRBV28 with TRBJ2-7, with 8 bases matching TRBD1. V shed 2 bases, J shed 2 bases, and the junction held 8 bases outside the gene matches. The CDR3 totals 16 residues. Germline V gives CDR1 MDHEN, CDR2 SYDVKM. Full variable domain (missing parts from reference TRBV28 and TRBJ2-7): DVKVTQSSRYLVKRTGEKVFLECVQDMDHENMFWYRQDPGLGLRLIYFSYDVKMKEKGDIPEGYSVSREKKERFSLILESASTNQTSMYLCASSLGPGTGPYEQYFGPGTRLTVT.

The chain combines TRBV6-1 with TRBJ2-4; a weak D match, TRBD1 (6 bases). Germline V gene sequence: CDR1 MNHNS, CDR2 SASEGT. V dropped 4 bases and J dropped 5 bases, with 6 bases sitting between them. This CDR3 spans 12 amino acids. The CDR3 bases are TGTGCCAGCAGTGCAGGGGAAAACATTCAGTACTTC. The encoded protein is CASSAGENIQYF.

The chain combines TRBV4-2 with TRBJ2-7; TRBD2 matches at 9 bases. The CDR3 is 15 amino acids. Germline V gene lookup returns CDR1 LGHNA and CDR2 YNFKEQ. The junction had 1 base not matched to a gene; V was cut back by 1 base and J by 0 bases. The CDR3 DNA sequence: TGTGCCAGCAGCCAAGGTAGCGGGAGCTCCTACGAGCAGTACTTC. Translating it yields CASSQGSGSSYEQYF.

V gene TRBV11-3 combines with J gene TRBJ1-6; tentatively, D is TRBD1 (6 bases). Trimming took 5 bases from V and 11 from J, leaving 22 bases between them. From germline, CDR1 is SGHNT and CDR2 YENEEA. The CDR3 is 16 amino acids. The CDR3 loop is CASSPNRETLPPPLHF. CDR3 sequence (DNA): TGTGCCAGCAGCCCAAACAGGGAAACCCTACCTCCACCCCTCCACTTT.

CDR3 sequence: CASNIRDITDTQYF. In DNA, the CDR3 is TGTGCCAGCAATATCCGGGACATCACAGATACGCAGTATTTT. The chain is built from TRBV6-1 and TRBJ2-3, with D possibly TRBD1 on 6 matching bases. In germline, CDR1 is MNHNS, CDR2 SASEGT. This CDR3 is built from 14 residues. The germline V and J ends were trimmed by 7 bases and 2 bases, with 13 bases remaining between them.

The rearrangement links TRBV10-3 to TRBJ1-3, with 7 bases that match TRBD1. Germline V gene lookup returns CDR1 ENHRY and CDR2 SYGVKD. V was pared by 0 bases and J by 3 bases, with 8 bases of the junction left unmatched. The CDR3 totals 17 residues. The CDR3 spells CAISESFTGVVGNTIYF. Written as DNA, the CDR3 is TGTGCCATCAGTGAGTCCTTCACAGGGGTAGTTGGAAACACCATATATTTT.

This chain joins TRBV6-5 and TRBJ2-7, with 8 nucleotides matching TRBD2. The CDR3 has 15 residues. Trimming at V came to 5 bases and at J to 6 bases, leaving 12 bases not matched to a gene. Germline lookup yields CDR1 MNHEY and CDR2 SVGAGI. CDR3: CASSSPGTSPGEQYF. The CDR3 DNA follows: TGTGCCAGCAGTAGCCCCGGGACTAGTCCCGGCGAGCAGTACTTC.

The chain recombines TRBV15 with TRBJ1-3; D is perhaps TRBD1 (6 bases). The V end lost 1 base, the J end lost 0 bases, and 7 bases lay between the germline ends. The CDR3 contains 15 residues. The germline CDR1 and CDR2 sequences are LNHNV and YYDKDF (reference sequence). The CDR3 here is CATSRGQVSGNTIYF. For the CDR3, the DNA is TGTGCCACCAGCAGAGGACAGGTCTCTGGAAACACCATATATTTT.

This chain links TRBV19 with TRBJ1-5; D is uncertain. V was clipped by 5 bases and J by 3 bases, with 17 bases between them. The CDR3 runs to 16 residues. From germline, CDR1 is LNHDA and CDR2 SQIVND (reference sequence). In DNA form, the CDR3 reads TGTGCCAGTAGTCGGAGCCCAACCATCTCCAATCAGCCCCAGCATTTT. Amino acid sequence: CASSRSPTISNQPQHF.

V is TRBV30 and J is TRBJ1-1, with D hard to call. Looked up from germline, CDR1 is GTSNPN and CDR2 is SVGIG (reference sequence). The V gene lost 5 bases and the J gene lost 2 bases, with 12 bases spanning the gap. This CDR3 contains 13 residues. Here the CDR3 DNA reads TGTGCCTGGGCCGGCCGAGGTAACACTGAAGCTTTCTTT. Protein: CAWAGRGNTEAFF.

Only a few counts were recorded for this clone. This chain connects TRBV5-1 to TRBJ2-6; D remains ambiguous. CDR1 is SGHRS, CDR2 YFSETQ, per germline. V shed 5 bases and J shed 4 bases, with 13 bases lying between them. The CDR3 has 15 amino acids. CDR3 nucleotide sequence: TGCGCCAGCAGTCCGACCAGGATCGGGGCCAACGTCCTGACTTTC. The encoded protein is CASSPTRIGANVLTF.

The genes are TRBV20-1 and TRBJ2-3, with TRBD2 as a possible D gene (6 bases). Germline V gene data show CDR1 as DFQATT and CDR2 as SNEGSKA (reference sequence). The CDR3 has 11 residues. Trimming cost V 7 bases and J 5 bases, with 10 bases left between them. The CDR3 sequence is CSVNGRDTQYF. CDR3 in DNA: TGCAGTGTAAACGGGAGAGATACGCAGTATTTT.

V usage is TRBV29-1 and J usage is TRBJ2-5; 9 bases match TRBD2. CDR1 and CDR2 from the germline V gene are SQVTM and ANQGSEA. The CDR3 is made up of 17 amino acids. Losses at the gene ends were 1 base for V and 2 bases for J; bases not matched to a gene: 11. The DNA for the CDR3 is TGCAGCGTTGAAGTTTTCTCCCCCGGACTAGCGCAAGAGACCCAGTACTTC. This sequence encodes CSVEVFSPGLAQETQYF.

The chain uses TRBV7-9 and TRBJ2-2; D remains ambiguous. The germline V gene encodes CDR1 SEHNR and CDR2 FQNEAQ (reference sequence). V shed 3 bases and J shed 3 bases, with 2 bases lying between them. The CDR3 length is 12 residues. In DNA, the CDR3 is TGTGCCAGCAGCTTCGACACCGGGGAGCTGTTTTTT. Its translation is CASSFDTGELFF.

The chain is built from TRBV29-1 and TRBJ2-5, with 10 nucleotides matching TRBD1. The last part of the DNA fits TRBJ2-7 better; the J call may be wrong. This CDR3 is built from 13 residues. Per the germline V gene, CDR1 is SQVTM and CDR2 is ANQGSEA. Here the CDR3 reads CSVIRQGASEQYF. The DNA for the CDR3 is TGCAGCGTGATCCGACAGGGGGCGAGCGAGCAGTACTTC.

The CDR3 DNA reads as TGTGCCAGCATAAACGGACAGGGGGCGTATCAGCCCCAGCATTTT. This codes for CASINGQGAYQPQHF. This chain joins TRBV28 and TRBJ1-5; 11 bases map to TRBD1. CDR1 is MDHEN and CDR2 is SYDVKM in the germline V gene. The trim removed 7 bases at V and 5 bases at J, leaving 7 bases unmatched. CDR3 length: 15 amino acids.

This sequence joins TRBV18 and TRBJ1-1, with D perhaps TRBD1 (5 bases). V lost 0 bases and J lost 3, with 8 bases in between. Germline CDR1 and CDR2: KGHSH and LQKENI. The CDR3 has 14 amino acids. CDR3 sequence (DNA): TGTGCCAGCTCACCACCCGGGACTTACACTGAAGCTTTCTTT. This codes for CASSPPGTYTEAFF.

This chain links TRBV28 with TRBJ2-5; D is perhaps TRBD2 (5 bases). The CDR3 runs 13 residues. The V gene's germline CDR1 is MDHEN and CDR2 SYDVKM. Trimming pared 7 bases from V and 2 bases from J, leaving 11 bases between. This CDR3 is CASTEGRQETQYF. DNA for the CDR3: TGTGCCAGCACCGAGGGAAGACAAGAGACCCAGTACTTC.

The rearrangement links TRBV7-2 to TRBJ1-5; 7 bases fit TRBD1. This CDR3 comprises 15 residues. CDR1 is SGHTA and CDR2 is FQGNSA in the germline V gene. V lost 6 bases and J lost 0; bases outside the gene matches: 5. CDR3: CASSSTGISNQPQHF. The CDR3 bases are TGTGCCAGCAGTTCGACAGGGATTAGCAATCAGCCCCAGCATTTT. The whole variable domain, remainder taken from reference TRBV7-2 and TRBJ1-5, is GAGVSQSPSNKVTEKGKDVELRCDPISGHTALYWYRQSLGQGLEFLIYFQGNSAPDKSGLPSDRFSAERTGGSVSTLTIQRTQQEDSAVYLCASSSTGISNQPQHFGDGTRLSIL.